The present T cell receptor beta chain was sequenced within a study of OX40 agonist ivuxolimab in advanced cancers. Only in-frame clones appear in the TCRdb table, and some are missing; sequencing was by immunoSEQ multiplex PCR. The sample shows approximately 50,000 clones, approximately 79% of them seen only once. Trimming took 2 bases from V and 5 from J; bases not matched to a gene: 6. Germline values: CDR1 MNHNY, CDR2 SVGAGI (reference sequence). This CDR3 comprises 15 residues. The sample in question was CD4+ or CD8+ T cells sorted from blood, obtained in a trial of the OX40 agonist ivuxolimab. The TCR sequence derives from an adult with an advanced solid tumor such as melanoma, head and neck, liver or kidney cancer. The chain has TRBV6-6 and TRBJ2-1, with 7 nucleotides matching TRBD2. Here the CDR3 DNA reads TGTGCCAGCAGTTACGGGGCTAGCGGCGACAATGAGCAGTTCTTC. It specifies CASSYGASGDNEQFF.